This TCR beta chain came from a study of response to subunit inactivated influenza vaccine. This clonotype was counted many times. TCRdb itself ran the RT-PCR reads through MiXCR, one entry per CDR3 protein. The table lists hundreds of thousands of distinct CDR3 sequences, less than 8% of them singletons. J was trimmed by 2 bases and V by 3 bases; bases with no gene match: 4. The CDR3 is made up of 15 amino acids. In germline, CDR1 is SGHTA, CDR2 FQGNSA. This clonotype originated in a man between 45 and 75 years old who received an inactivated influenza vaccine. The sequences come from PBMCs from blood, collected roughly 24 months after vaccination. The genes are TRBV7-2 and TRBJ2-3; the match to TRBD2 covers 8 bases. CDR3 in amino acids: CASSLMRGVTDTQYF. The CDR3, as DNA: TGTGCCAGCAGCTTGATGCGGGGGGTCACAGATACGCAGTATTTT.